The following is a TCR beta chain sequence with its context. The antigen is undetermined. Genes here carry mouse names. The CDR3 goes on 1 residue after the read ends, and that part is filled in from the germline J gene. The germline V gene encodes CDR1 SGHND and CDR2 FRSKSL. V shed 3 bases, J shed 6 bases, and the junction held 1 base outside the gene matches. This CDR3 contains 14 residues. The sample is drawn from a study of tissue T cells after allogeneic stem cell transplantation. Study findings and constraints: Some tissue clones might be persisting host cells; their alloreactivity or antigen specificity was not determined.

TCRdb's copy holds only in-frame clones and misses some; the assay was immunoSEQ multiplex PCR. The sample comprises thousands of clones, approximately 45% of which are singletons, and about 7% rests with the top ten. Regarding time point: mouse harvest day 7 after allogeneic transplant. Each mouse received 10^7 T-cell-depleted marrow cells plus 10^6 splenic CD5+ T cells by tail vein. Input material: gut tissue. The TCR sequence derives from a female BALB/c mouse given C57BL/6 T cells with graft-versus-host disease after an allogeneic hematopoietic cell transplant. J is TRBJ2-1 and V is TRBV15; 11 bases are shared with TRBD2. CDR3 region: CASSLTGGVAEQFF. CDR3 DNA (partial): TGTGCCAGCAGTTTGACTGGGGGGGTTGCTGAGCAGTTC.